The rows below give T cell receptor beta chains drawn from one sample of a study of cytomegalovirus exposure and HLA in healthy donors. Clones were read by immunoSEQ multiplex PCR, and TCRdb kept only the in-frame ones, dropping some. Its clone listing holds 120,000 to 150,000 clones. The sample taken for sequencing was PBMCs. The source is a man aged 35 to 55 in good health and CMV-seronegative. CDR3s leave out the opening cysteine and the closing phenylalanine or tryptophan. The order of the fields is CDR3 length, D gene, V gene, CDR3 protein. A D gene is named only where the DNA matches it firmly.

>15|TRBD2|TRBV5-4
ASSLGGLAGDTGELF
>13|-|TRBV7-2
ASSPTGLSGNTIY
>14|-|TRBV7-2
ASSLDGGAYGYGYT
>15|TRBD1|TRBV7-9
ASSLVPGQGLYNEQF
>13|-|TRBV5-8
ASSRGLSRTDTQY
>13|-|TRBV7-8
ASSLQAATNEKLF
>11|-|TRBV5-6
ASSLGRNTEAF
>13|-|TRBV6-1
ASSESSPWANGYT
>15|-|TRBV27
ASSLLDARLSTDTQY
>12|-|TRBV19
ASSDGNSNQPQH
>13|-|TRBV9
ASSVEGTPNTEAF
>10|-|TRBV19
ASSMGAREQY
>13|TRBD1|TRBV19
ASSPGTGWNSPLH
>13|-|TRBV4-2
ASSQELASFEGYT
>14|-|TRBV19
ASSRQDMSGANVLT
>12|-|TRBV5-6
ASSRIPEKETQY
>13|TRBD1|TRBV6-5
ASSYGQGNNSPLH
>13|-|TRBV5-1
ASSLFRGLNTEAF
>13|TRBD2|TRBV7-3
ASSTSGGPYNEQF
>11|-|TRBV7-2
ASGRGRSDTQY
>12|-|TRBV7-9
ASSPGAQNTEAF
>11|-|TRBV6-1
ASTTATGYGYT
>8|-|TRBV7-9
AAATGELF
>12|-|TRBV5-1
ASSSGQRYGELF
>12|TRBD1|TRBV19
ASSPPLGTGRSF
>10|-|TRBV15
ATSRAAGTQY
>12|TRBD1|TRBV7-3
ASSLTGGTDTQY
>13|-|TRBV15
ATSRVSGLNTEAF
>14|TRBD2|TRBV6-6
ASKPGLAGDTGELF
>13|-|TRBV27
ASTPTTEPYNEQF
>12|-|TRBV11-2
ASSLGPVDYGYT
>11|-|TRBV6-1
ASSLGETYEQY
>12|TRBD2|TRBV18
ASSLGLDQETQY
>12|TRBD2|TRBV7-9
ASSSLAGEETQY
>14|-|TRBV15
ATSSGGSRSNQPQH
>11|-|TRBV11-3
ASSRTEVQEQF
>13|TRBD1|TRBV19
ASSQGDGSYNEQF
>13|TRBD2|TRBV28
ASNSLAGGQETQY
>17|-|TRBV7-2
ASSLGGTGWRGYNSPLH
>12|TRBD1|TRBV6-1
ASRGGPSSYGYT
>15|-|TRBV11-2
ASSLARSGAGQETQY
>15|TRBD1|TRBV15
ATSRDVWDSHNQPQH
>10|-|TRBV6-6
ASRSSQGRSF
>15|TRBD1|TRBV9
ASSTTGGHATNEKLF
>10|TRBD1|TRBV29-1
SVYRGGTEAF
>13|TRBD1|TRBV6-6
ASSSGQGAIEPQH
>11|-|TRBV10-2
ASSEWGAGELF
>12|-|TRBV9
ASSVDSSGNTIY
>13|TRBD1|TRBV5-1
ASSLAGTGGSPLH
>12|TRBD1|TRBV7-9
ASSLGQGNTEAF
>12|-|TRBV28
ASVSQGIGYEQY
>15|TRBD2|TRBV5-6
ASSFGISGGAKNEQF
>12|TRBD1|TRBV29-1
SVGTGLSTDTQY
>12|-|TRBV9
ASSVGPFQETQY
>11|-|TRBV28
ASSQTGKSPLH
>16|TRBD1|TRBV5-5
ASSRQGVGKTSGNTIY
>11|-|TRBV6-5
ASSYGLLYEQY
>14|TRBD1|TRBV7-2
ASSYKQGSSYNEQF